The 24 T cell receptor beta chains below come from one sample, sequenced in a study of OX40 agonist ivuxolimab in advanced cancers. Profiling relied on immunoSEQ multiplex PCR, and the TCRdb table lists in-frame clones only, not all of them. The sample comprises 60,000 to 90,000 clones, 90% of which are singletons, and 0.3% to 0.4% rests with the top ten. The specimen comprised CD4+ or CD8+ T cells sorted from blood, sampled in a trial of the OX40 agonist ivuxolimab. All receptors come from an adult with an advanced solid tumor such as melanoma, head and neck, liver or kidney cancer.

V and J are TRBV5-1 and TRBJ2-7, with 7 bases that match TRBD2. The V and J ends lost 2 bases and 6 bases, in that order; junction bases with no gene match: 5. CDR1 is SGHRS and CDR2 is YFSETQ in the germline V gene. The CDR3 sequence is 13 residues long. This CDR3 reads CASSFTAGVEQYF. DNA for the CDR3: TGCGCCAGCAGCTTTACGGCGGGGGTCGAGCAGTACTTC.

The CDR3 DNA follows: TGTGCCAGCAGTCTGTACCTGACTAGCGGGGAAGAGACCCAGTACTTC. Amino acids: CASSLYLTSGEETQYF. This chain connects TRBV27 to TRBJ2-5; TRBD2 matches 11 bases. Germline trimming cut 5 bases from V and 3 bases from J; bases unmatched to any gene: 8. CDR3 length: 16 amino acids. The germline V gene has CDR1 MNHEY and CDR2 SMNVEV (reference sequence).

J is TRBJ2-1 and V is TRBV4-3; 12 positions agree with TRBD2. Germline V gene lookup returns CDR1 LGHNA and CDR2 YSLEER. Germline trimming cut 4 bases from V and 4 bases from J; bases unmatched to any gene: 8. CDR3 size: 17 residues. The CDR3 region has the DNA TGCGCCAGCAGCCCTAATTCCGGGACTAGCGGGTACAATGAGCAGTTCTTC. It specifies CASSPNSGTSGYNEQFF.

V usage is TRBV30 and J usage is TRBJ1-1; possibly TRBD1 for D (5 bases). The CDR3 sequence is 16 residues long. The V end lost 2 bases, the J end lost 1 base, and 17 bases lay between the germline ends. Germline assignment: CDR1 GTSNPN and CDR2 SVGIG (reference sequence). The CDR3 DNA is TGTGCCTGGAGTAGGGGCTTTTTTGGGGCGAACACTGAAGCTTTCTTT. It yields the protein CAWSRGFFGANTEAFF. The whole variable domain, filled in from reference TRBV30 and TRBJ1-1, reads SQTIHQWPATLVQPVGSPLSLECTVEGTSNPNLYWYRQAAGRGLQLLFYSVGIGQISSEVPQNLSASRPQDRQFILSSKKLLLSDSGFYLCAWSRGFFGANTEAFFGQGTRLTVV.

The chain uses TRBV5-6 and TRBJ2-7, with D possibly being TRBD1 (6 bases). Germline V gene data show CDR1 as SGHDT and CDR2 as YYEEEE. The CDR3 sequence is 12 residues long. V lost 4 bases and J 4 bases, leaving 9 bases between the germline ends. CDR3 in DNA: TGTGCCAGCAGCCTACAGGGATACGAGCAGTACTTC. Translated, it gives CASSLQGYEQYF.

The V call is TRBV7-9, the J call TRBJ2-3; D not resolved. The CDR3 runs 13 residues. V lost 5 bases and J lost 5, with 11 bases in between. CDR1 is SEHNR, CDR2 FQNEAQ, per germline (reference sequence). CDR3 nucleotide sequence: TGTGCCAGCAGCGTATATGGTGGAGATACGCAGTATTTT. It codes for CASSVYGGDTQYF.

In this sample, this clone turned up once. V and J are TRBV14 and TRBJ1-6; 8 bases are a match to TRBD1. The CDR3 totals 14 residues. Per germline, CDR1 SGHDN and CDR2 FVKESK. Trimming at V came to 5 bases and at J to 13 bases, leaving 10 bases not matched to a gene. The CDR3 bases are TGTGCCAGCAGCTCGACTGGACAGGGAGTTCCCCTCCACTTT. This sequence encodes CASSSTGQGVPLHF.

The chain joins TRBV5-6 to TRBJ1-1; D is possibly TRBD1 (5 bases). Deletions cut 0 bases from V and 6 bases from J, with 12 bases between. CDR3 length: 14 amino acids. Per the germline V gene, CDR1 is SGHDT and CDR2 is YYEEEE. CDR3 sequence reads: CASSLVGQGSEAFF. The CDR3, as DNA: TGTGCCAGCAGCTTGGTTGGGCAGGGATCTGAAGCTTTCTTT.

The chain has TRBV19 and TRBJ2-2; 7 nucleotides line up with TRBD2. The CDR3 covers 16 residues. J gave up 6 bases and V 5 bases, and 12 bases lay outside the gene matches. The germline CDR1 and CDR2 sequences are LNHDA and SQIVND (reference sequence). Here the CDR3 reads CASSARWAGRAGELFF. As DNA, the CDR3 is TGTGCCAGTAGTGCTCGTTGGGCGGGGAGGGCCGGGGAGCTGTTTTTT.

The V call is TRBV27, the J call TRBJ2-5; tentative D call: TRBD2 (6 bases). The CDR3 runs 13 residues. The germline V and J ends were trimmed by 0 bases and 4 bases, with 6 bases remaining between them. Per germline, CDR1 MNHEY and CDR2 SMNVEV (reference sequence). CDR3 region: CASSLSGGETQYF. The CDR3 DNA reads as TGTGCCAGCAGTTTATCGGGGGGAGAGACCCAGTACTTC.

CDR3 nucleotide sequence: TGCGCCAGCAGCTTGGCCGGGCAGGGGGATGGTGAAAAACTGTTTTTT. This translates into CASSLAGQGDGEKLFF. The chain is built from TRBV5-1 and TRBJ1-4, with TRBD1 matching over 7 bases. The V gene's germline CDR1 is SGHRS and CDR2 YFSETQ. The CDR3 spans 16 residues. Trimming at V came to 0 bases and at J to 7 bases, leaving 9 bases not matched to a gene.

The rearrangement uses TRBV28 and TRBJ1-3; 7 bases are shared with TRBD1. V shed 6 bases and J 2 bases; nucleotides not matched to a gene: 7. The CDR3 has 15 residues. The V gene's germline CDR1 is MDHEN and CDR2 SYDVKM. For the CDR3, the DNA is TGTGCCAGCAGGCCAGCCGGGACAGCTGGAAACACCATATATTTT. Residues: CASRPAGTAGNTIYF.

The chain has TRBV10-3 and TRBJ1-5, with D possibly being TRBD1 (6 bases). Trimming stripped 6 bases from V and 7 bases from J, with 10 bases between. From germline, CDR1 is ENHRY and CDR2 SYGVKD. This CDR3 region has 12 residues. CDR3: CAISPGAQPQHF. For the CDR3, the DNA is TGTGCCATCAGCCCAGGGGCACAGCCCCAGCATTTT.

This clone appeared a few times. The CDR3 DNA is TGTGCCAGCAGCTTCGGAGGGGGCACAGATACGCAGTATTTT. Translated: CASSFGGGTDTQYF. The chain carries TRBV2 and TRBJ2-3; D possibly corresponds to TRBD2 (6 bases). The CDR3 runs 14 residues. V was trimmed by 6 bases and J by 1 base, leaving 11 bases between them. CDR1 and CDR2 (germline): SNHLY, FYNNEI.

The V call is TRBV7-9, the J call TRBJ1-1; 7 bases map to TRBD1. Germline V CDR1 and CDR2: SEHNR, FQNEAQ (reference sequence). The V and J ends lost 5 bases and 3 bases, in that order; junction bases with no gene match: 3. CDR3 size: 13 residues. The CDR3 DNA is TGTGCCAGCAGCCCGCAGGGGGACACTGAAGCTTTCTTT. Encoded protein: CASSPQGDTEAFF.

The V gene is TRBV5-6, the J gene TRBJ2-1; D might be TRBD2 (5 bases). CDR1 and CDR2 from the germline V gene are SGHDT and YYEEEE. This CDR3 comprises 14 residues. Trimming took off 4 bases at V and 7 bases at J, with 15 bases between the two ends. Here the CDR3 DNA reads TGTGCCAGCAGCGCGGGTTTACCCAATAATGAGCAGTTCTTC. Protein sequence: CASSAGLPNNEQFF.

DNA of the CDR3: TGTGCCAGTAGTATTCGGCCTAGCGGGGACATTCAGTACTTC. Its translation: CASSIRPSGDIQYF. This chain joins TRBV19 and TRBJ2-4; TRBD2 matches 9 bases. The CDR3 consists of 14 residues. CDR1 LNHDA and CDR2 SQIVND come from the germline V gene (reference sequence). V lost 3 bases to trimming and J lost 8 bases; unmatched junction nucleotides: 5.

The rearrangement joins TRBV28 to TRBJ1-2; no clear D gene. The ends were cut back, 4 bases at V and 6 bases at J, with 12 bases in the middle. Germline assignment: CDR1 MDHEN and CDR2 SYDVKM. CDR3 size: 13 residues. Written as DNA, the CDR3 is TGTGCCAGCAGTTCCCCCAAGGTAAATGGCTACACCTTC. Residues: CASSSPKVNGYTF.

The V call is TRBV11-1, the J call TRBJ2-5, with D maybe TRBD2 (5 bases). This CDR3 comprises 15 residues. Trimming removed 5 bases at V and 1 base at J, with 14 bases between. Germline loops: CDR1 SGHAT, CDR2 FQDESV (reference sequence). CDR3 sequence: CASSRGLQPQETQYF. The DNA for the CDR3 is TGTGCCAGCAGCCGAGGACTGCAACCCCAAGAGACCCAGTACTTC. The variable domain in full, completed from reference TRBV11-1 and TRBJ2-5, reads EAEVAQSPRYKITEKSQAVAFWCDPISGHATLYWYRQILGQGPELLVQFQDESVVDDSQLPKDRFSAERLKGVDSTLKIQPAELGDSAMYLCASSRGLQPQETQYFGPGTRLLVL.

The chain joins TRBV19 to TRBJ2-7; TRBD1 matches at 11 bases. The junction had 6 bases not matched to a gene; V was cut back by 5 bases and J by 3 bases. The CDR3 is 15 amino acids. CDR1 is LNHDA and CDR2 is SQIVND in the germline V gene (reference sequence). Here the CDR3 DNA reads TGTGCCAGTAGTCCCGGGACAGGGGGTTTCTACGAGCAGTACTTC. Protein: CASSPGTGGFYEQYF.

This chain joins TRBV19 and TRBJ2-1; the D gene is possibly TRBD2 (5 bases). V lost 3 bases to trimming and J lost 0 bases, with 9 bases between them. The CDR3 has 15 residues. From germline, CDR1 is LNHDA and CDR2 SQIVND (reference sequence). The chain's CDR3 is CASSMEAASYNEQFF. CDR3 sequence (DNA): TGTGCCAGTAGTATGGAAGCGGCCTCCTACAATGAGCAGTTCTTC. Looking up the rest from reference TRBV19 and TRBJ2-1 gives the full variable domain: DGGITQSPKYLFRKEGQNVTLSCEQNLNHDAMYWYRQDPGQGLRLIYYSQIVNDFQKGDIAEGYSVSREKKESFPLTVTSAQKNPTAFYLCASSMEAASYNEQFFGPGTRLTVL.

The CDR3: CAWTRGGVHEQYF. The CDR3 region has the DNA TGTGCCTGGACTCGAGGGGGAGTCCACGAGCAGTACTTC. V gene TRBV30 combines with J gene TRBJ2-7, with D possibly TRBD1 on 6 matching bases. The germline gives CDR1 GTSNPN, CDR2 SVGIG (reference sequence). V was clipped by 4 bases and J by 5 bases, with 15 bases between them. The CDR3 is 13 amino acids.

The chain joins TRBV4-2 to TRBJ2-3, with 12 positions matching TRBD2. This CDR3 has 18 residues. V trimming: 0 bases; J trimming: 5 bases; junction bases outside the gene matches: 9. Germline V gives CDR1 LGHNA, CDR2 YNFKEQ. CDR3 in DNA: TGTGCCAGCAGCCAAGATCTGGCTAGCGGGGGGGCAAGAGATACGCAGTATTTT. Its protein is CASSQDLASGGARDTQYF.

This rearrangement joins TRBV28 to TRBJ2-4; TRBD1 is a possible D gene (6 bases). Germline loops: CDR1 MDHEN, CDR2 SYDVKM. V lost 4 bases and J 6 bases, leaving 16 bases between the germline ends. The CDR3 sequence is 15 residues long. CDR3 sequence: CASSSRRQAGNIQYF. CDR3 bases: TGTGCCAGCAGTTCCCGGAGACAGGCGGGAAACATTCAGTACTTC.